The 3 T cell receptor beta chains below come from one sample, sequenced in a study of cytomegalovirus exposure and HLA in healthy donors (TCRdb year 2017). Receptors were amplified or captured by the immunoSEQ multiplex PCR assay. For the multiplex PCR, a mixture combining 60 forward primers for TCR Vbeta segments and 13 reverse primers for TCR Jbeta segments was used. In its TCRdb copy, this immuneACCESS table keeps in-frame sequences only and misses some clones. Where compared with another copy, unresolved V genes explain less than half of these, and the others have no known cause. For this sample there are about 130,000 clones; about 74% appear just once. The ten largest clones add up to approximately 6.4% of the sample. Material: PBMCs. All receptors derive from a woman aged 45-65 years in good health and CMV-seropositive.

CDR3 coding DNA: TGCGCCAGCAGCTTGGGGGACAGGCTGTCTGGCTACACCTTC. Protein sequence: CASSLGDRLSGYTF. The J gene is TRBJ1-2, the V gene TRBV5-1, with 8 bases lining up with TRBD1. Trimming at V came to 0 bases and at J to 7 bases, leaving 5 bases not matched to a gene. Looked up from germline, CDR1 is SGHRS and CDR2 is YFSETQ. The CDR3 runs to 14 residues. The variable domain in full, with the rest retrieved from reference TRBV5-1 and TRBJ1-2, is KAGVTQTPRYLIKTRGQQVTLSCSPISGHRSVSWYQQTPGQGLQFLFEYFSETQRNKGNFPGRFSGRQFSNSRSEMNVSTLELGDSALYLCASSLGDRLSGYTFGSGTRLTVV.

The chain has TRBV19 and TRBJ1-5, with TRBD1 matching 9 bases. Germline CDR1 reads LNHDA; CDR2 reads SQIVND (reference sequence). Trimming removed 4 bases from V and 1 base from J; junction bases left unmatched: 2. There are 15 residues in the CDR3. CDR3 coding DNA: TGTGCCAGTAGTAATACAGGGGGCAGCAATCAGCCCCAGCATTTT. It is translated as CASSNTGGSNQPQHF.

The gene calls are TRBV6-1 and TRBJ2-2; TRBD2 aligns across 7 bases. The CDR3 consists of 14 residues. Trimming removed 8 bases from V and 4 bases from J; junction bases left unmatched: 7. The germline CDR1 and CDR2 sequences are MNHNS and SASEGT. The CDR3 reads CASGTGRVTGELFF. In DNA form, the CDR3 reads TGTGCCAGCGGAACGGGGAGGGTCACCGGGGAGCTGTTTTTT.